This T cell receptor beta chain was obtained from a study of T cells in Graves' hyperthyroidism and ophthalmopathy (dated by TCRdb to between 2018 and 2021). Regarding the research as a whole: Peripheral blood samples were taken at the time of initial diagnosis, prior to any treatment. After sampling, hyperthyroidism patients received methimazole starting at 30 mg daily, and ophthalmopathy patients received high-dose intravenous methylprednisolone. In about six Graves' hyperthyroidism patients, the study also compared T-cell repertoires from thyroid tissue with T-cell repertoires from blood. Prospective prediction of ophthalmopathy was tested in an independent validation cohort consisting of under 20 hyperthyroidism patients and approximately 16 patients who later progressed to ophthalmopathy. For training and testing, the roughly 97 patients in the discovery cohort were randomly divided in a 7:3 ratio. A discovery cohort of about 96 patients, about 44 with Graves' ophthalmopathy and roughly 59 with stable Graves' hyperthyroidism, was used to find distinguishing TCR V-J signatures. TCR Vbeta CDR3 sequencing of 130 to 150 peripheral blood samples (around 45 ophthalmopathy, roughly 74 hyperthyroidism and approximately 17 progressor patients) is reported in the paper. What the study reported, not specific to this receptor: Most expanded thyroid clonotypes (frequency above 0.001) were also detected in blood, suggesting blood repertoires may reflect thyroid immune responses. No statistical method was used to set the sample size in advance, and investigators knew the group allocation. A 13 V-J signature model separated ophthalmopathy from stable hyperthyroidism, with about 88% sensitivity and about 81% specificity in cross-validation and 80%/75% in testing. In validation, the model predicted progression to ophthalmopathy with 60% to 71% sensitivity and about 72% specificity, a median of around six months before onset.

As to this clonotype: Its binding antigen is unknown. An end of the junction does not agree with germline; a read error may underlie this.

From its cysteine to its phenylalanine, the CDR3 spans 15 amino acids. Just the 45-base CDR3 DNA is kept, in frame starting at base 1. The germline V gene provides CDR1 SGDLS and CDR2 YYNGEE. The TCR beta CDR3 regions were amplified from RNA transcripts. For the first round of RT-PCR on the TCR CDR3, the HTBI primer set was used together with the Qiagen OneStep RT-PCR kit. A second multiplex PCR round built the libraries, followed by size selection and purification. Sequencing of the libraries was done on an Illumina HiSeq2000 using paired-end 100 bp reads. The authors processed their data as follows. Raw data were processed with SOAPnuke, discarding reads with adapters, uncalled bases, mean Phred below 15, or no exact constant-primer or identifier match. High-quality paired reads were merged using COPE v1.2.5, and each unique nucleotide sequence was defined as a clonotype. MiTCR v1.1 was used to align the clonotypes against IMGT TRBV, TRBD and TRBJ reference segments. Only V-J combinations with frequency above 0.0001, covering approximately 99% of repertoires, were analysed. A TCS score was defined as the ratio of F50 (clonal expansion) to E x V (chaos), with BLOSUM62-based TCRdist applied between CDR3 peptides within each V-J. Welch's t-statistics and random forest reduced around 510 V-J features to about 12, which were used in a naive Bayes classifier (R e1071). Through fastp at Q25 and MiXCR, TCRdb rebuilt clones from the public reads, retaining in-frame beta chains. Each CDR3 protein appears once, grouped with its most common genes and DNA. The authors' filters were not applied to this entry. Across this sample there are a few hundred thousand distinct CDR3 sequences, with roughly 13% seen only once. The ten biggest clones cover roughly 35% of the sample.

Ophthalmopathy patients had moderately to severely active disease, Clinical Activity Score of at least 3, NOSPECS grade of at least 4, and duration under 3 months. The study excluded patients with uncontrolled infections, other autoimmune diseases, pregnancy or lactation. Diagnoses were based on clinical symptoms, serum thyroxine and TRAb, thyroid ultrasound and orbital computed tomography. PBMCs were isolated from 10 ml of fresh peripheral blood by Ficoll-Paque density gradient centrifugation. Total RNA was extracted using Trizol reagent, and RNA quality was assessed on an Agilent 2100 Bioanalyzer.

The sequencing sample was made of blood. This clonotype was sampled from a woman in her 40s with Graves' ophthalmopathy. The rearrangement joined TRBV9 to TRBJ2-7; a tentative D match to TRBD2 spans 5 bases. Read as DNA, the sequence is TGTGCCAGCGGCGTAGGAGAGATGGGAGTCAGCGAGCAGTACTTC. It encodes CASGVGEMGVSEQYF.